The rows below give T cell receptor beta chains drawn from one sample of a study of T cells after yellow fever vaccination. From the 5' RACE reads, TCRdb called clonotypes with MiXCR, one entry per CDR3 protein. Found here are more than 95,000 distinct CDR3 sequences, 7.2% of them singletons; the top ten hold more than 2.5%. The material sequenced was CD4+ T cells sorted from PBMCs, taken about 49 days after the first yellow fever vaccination. These receptor sequences come from a man aged 18 to 29 who received the YFV17D yellow fever vaccine. The CDR3 runs from the conserved cysteine through the conserved F or W. The D gene is left open where the match is weak. Not all rows give a size; the values are once, few, many and, for expanded clones, a class.

D	V	J	size	CDR3	DNA
NA	TRBV15	TRBJ1-5	NA	CATSSRQTNQPQHF	TGTGCCACCAGCAGCAGACAGACCAATCAGCCCCAGCATTTT
NA	TRBV11-2	TRBJ1-2	many	CASSLDRETGPNYGYTF	TGTGCCAGCAGCTTAGACCGAGAGACAGGACCGAACTATGGCTACACCTTC
TRBD1	TRBV13	TRBJ2-3	many	CASSLNMGQLISTDTQYF	TGTGCCAGCAGCTTAAACATGGGACAGCTCATTAGCACAGATACGCAGTATTTT
NA	TRBV25-1	TRBJ1-1	many	CASSDSGGGDTEAFF	TGTGCCAGCAGTGATTCCGGAGGGGGAGACACTGAAGCTTTCTTT
TRBD1	TRBV5-4	TRBJ1-1	few	CASSSKDRLNTEAFF	TGTGCCAGCAGCTCGAAGGACAGGTTGAACACTGAAGCTTTCTTT
NA	TRBV6-2/TRBV6-3	TRBJ1-1	many	CASSYSKQGNTEAFF	TGTGCCAGCAGTTACTCGAAACAGGGGAACACTGAAGCTTTCTTT
TRBD2	TRBV10-2	TRBJ2-3	many	CASSSGGDTQYF	TGCGCCAGCAGTAGCGGGGGAGATACGCAGTATTTT
TRBD1	TRBV4-3	TRBJ2-5	many	CASSQTGSSGETQYF	TGCGCCAGCAGCCAGACAGGGTCCTCCGGGGAGACCCAGTACTTC
NA	TRBV7-9	TRBJ2-2	NA	CASSFLLAGGELFF	TGTGCCAGCAGCTTCCTACTTGCTGGAGGGGAGCTGTTTTTT
TRBD1	TRBV5-1	TRBJ2-3	many	CASSMQPGTGGDTQYF	TGCGCCAGCAGCATGCAACCCGGGACAGGGGGAGATACGCAGTATTTT
NA	TRBV10-1	TRBJ2-3	NA	CASSRGQFTDTQYF	TGCGCCAGCAGCCGGGGCCAGTTCACAGATACGCAGTATTTT
TRBD2	TRBV13	TRBJ2-3	many	CASSFIGLAGTTDTQYF	TGTGCCAGCAGCTTTATCGGACTAGCGGGGACCACAGATACGCAGTATTTT
TRBD1	TRBV5-1	TRBJ2-7	many	CASSKQGNDEQYF	TGCGCCAGCAGCAAACAGGGGAACGACGAGCAGTACTTC
NA	TRBV6-1	TRBJ1-3	NA	CASIGGRSGNTIYF	TGTGCCAGCATCGGGGGCCGCTCTGGAAACACCATATATTTT
NA	TRBV14	TRBJ2-3	many	CASSQVPWGTDTQYF	TGTGCCAGCAGCCAAGTTCCCTGGGGGACAGATACGCAGTATTTT
TRBD2	TRBV6-2/TRBV6-3	TRBJ2-3	many	CASSYNLAGLATDTQYF	TGTGCCAGCAGTTACAATCTAGCGGGGTTAGCTACAGATACGCAGTATTTT
TRBD2	TRBV5-1	TRBJ2-1	NA	CASSLGGLAGKPQFF	TGCGCCAGCAGCTTGGGGGGACTAGCGGGGAAACCTCAGTTCTTC
NA	TRBV5-1	TRBJ2-2	many	CASSLALLNTGELFF	TGCGCCAGCAGCTTGGCCCTACTGAACACCGGGGAGCTGTTTTTT